This T cell receptor beta chain was profiled in a study of blood T cell repertoires in COVID-19. The germline CDR1 and CDR2 sequences are SGHRS and YFSETQ. Trimming at V came to 4 bases and at J to 5 bases, leaving 6 bases not matched to a gene. The CDR3 totals 15 residues. TCRdb keeps only in-frame clones here, not all; method: immunoSEQ multiplex PCR. The table has fewer than 100,000 clones, 86% seen once. The chain employs TRBV5-1 and TRBJ2-2, with TRBD2 identical over 9 bases. The clonotype was recovered from a man between 45 and 60 years old with acute or convalescent COVID-19. Sequencing used peripheral blood. The CDR3 DNA sequence: TGCGCCAGCAGCGGTTTAGCGGGAGAAACCGGGGAGCTGTTTTTT. This sequence encodes CASSGLAGETGELFF.